This T cell receptor beta chain was recovered during a study of shared clonotypes between healthy human individuals. Splitting of CD4+ cells produced CD45RA+ naive and CD45RA-negative memory subsets. Several immunoSEQ 96-well plates shared each subset's DNA, each plate a replicate. Original data processing: Junction-only immunoSEQ data arrived without quality scores, meaning filtering differed. Here immunoSEQ multiplex PCR was the method, and the copy in TCRdb shows in-frame clones only, minus some. The V and J calls and clone size are taken from that table; D and trimming were inferred from the DNA. The repertoire holds approximately 2.4 million clones, approximately 96% seen once, with roughly 0.13% in the top ten. The length of the CDR3 is 13 residues. Trimming removed 7 bases from V and 1 base from J, with 10 bases in between. CDR1 and CDR2 from the germline V gene are MNHEY and SMNVEV (reference sequence).

This TCR derives from a man younger than 35 in good health. Sequenced material: naive CD4+ T cells sorted from blood. Subset meaning: CD45RA+ positively selected. The rearrangement joins TRBV27 to TRBJ1-1, with D possibly being TRBD1 (5 bases). CDR3 sequence reads: CASTGRQNTEAFF. CDR3 DNA: TGTGCCAGCACAGGGAGGCAGAACACTGAAGCTTTCTTT.